The T cell receptor beta chain described here comes from a study of OX40 agonist ivuxolimab in advanced cancers. The germline gives CDR1 SGHTS, CDR2 YDEGEE. V lost 4 bases and J 9 bases, leaving 17 bases between the germline ends. This CDR3 is built from 13 residues. Some clones are missing from TCRdb's copy, which holds only in-frame ones; the method was immunoSEQ multiplex PCR. In the table there are 42,000 or so clones, 85% to 90% of which are singletons. This chain links TRBV5-8 with TRBJ2-7, with D possibly matching TRBD1 (6 bases). Sequenced here: CD4+ or CD8+ T cells sorted from blood, sampled in a trial of the OX40 agonist ivuxolimab. This TCR was sampled from an adult with an advanced solid tumor such as melanoma, head and neck, liver or kidney cancer. CDR3 loop: CASSPGSRGAQYF. The DNA for the CDR3 is TGTGCCAGCAGCCCAGGGAGCAGGGGCGCGCAGTACTTC. Supplemented by reference TRBV5-8 and TRBJ2-7, the full variable domain reads EAGVTQSPTHLIKTRGQQATLRCSPISGHTSVYWYQQALGLGLQFLLWYDEGEERNRGNFPPRFSGRQFPNYSSELNVNALELEDSALYLCASSPGSRGAQYFGPGTRLTVT.